The following is a T cell receptor beta chain sequence with its context. This clonotype has ten or more counts. Its antigen specificity is not known. Base qualities were left out, and no much larger clone turns up one base away. Ophthalmopathy patients were characterized by moderately to severely active disease, a Clinical Activity Score of at least 3, a NOSPECS grade of at least 4, and a disease duration under 3 months. Patients were excluded if they had other autoimmune diseases, uncontrolled infections, pregnancy or lactation. Clinical symptoms, serum thyroxine, TRAb, thyroid ultrasound and orbital computed tomography formed the basis of the diagnosis. PBMCs were isolated from 7.5 to 10 ml of fresh peripheral blood by Ficoll-Paque density gradient centrifugation. Trizol reagent was used to extract the total RNA, and its quality was then checked on an Agilent 2100 Bioanalyzer. The data were obtained in a study of Graves' ophthalmopathy and Graves' hyperthyroidism (dated by TCRdb to 2016 to 2018). About the investigation overall: Peripheral blood samples were taken at the time of initial diagnosis, before any treatment was given. Following sampling, methimazole starting at 30 mg daily was administered to hyperthyroidism patients, and high-dose intravenous methylprednisolone was administered to ophthalmopathy patients. In six hyperthyroidism patients, T-cell repertoires of thyroid tissue and blood were compared. To explore V-J signatures that distinguish ophthalmopathy from hyperthyroidism, a discovery set of 95 to 100 patients was enrolled, made up of more than 40 with ophthalmopathy and around 57 with stable hyperthyroidism. In total, some 140 blood samples were TCR-sequenced: 40 to 45 ophthalmopathy, some 72 hyperthyroidism and about 17 hyperthyroidism-to-ophthalmopathy patients. TCR beta repertoire signatures were used to distinguish Graves' ophthalmopathy from Graves' hyperthyroidism and to predict progression to ophthalmopathy. The independent validation cohort included approximately 19 hyperthyroidism patients plus 17 patients who later progressed from hyperthyroidism to ophthalmopathy.

CDR1 is given as MNHNS and CDR2 as SASEGT, both from the germline V gene. A distance of 10 bases separates the germline ends of V and J, which lose 6 bases and 5 bases respectively. Including cysteine and phenylalanine, the CDR3 has 12 amino acids. Only CDR3 DNA remains: 36 bases, in frame from the first base. Overall study outcomes, separate from this receptor: Sample size was not predetermined statistically, and investigators were not blinded to group allocation. Most of the expanded thyroid clonotypes with a frequency above 0.001 were also detected in blood, and it was suggested that the thyroid immune response may be reflected by blood repertoires. Ophthalmopathy was separated from stable hyperthyroidism by the 13-signature model with 85% to 90% sensitivity and roughly 83% specificity in cross-validation and with 80%/75% in the test set. In validation, the model predicted ophthalmopathy progression with more than 55% sensitivity and roughly 72% specificity; about a dozen predicted patients were CT-confirmed with GO in a median of about 6.1 months.

For repertoire sequencing, TCR beta CDR3 regions were amplified from RNA transcripts. A first-round RT-PCR used HTBI primers with the Qiagen OneStep RT-PCR kit, followed by a second-round multiplex PCR, size selection and purification. Libraries were sequenced on an Illumina HiSeq2000 using paired-end 100 bp reads. The source study handled its data this way. SOAPnuke was used for read processing, and reads with adapters, uncalled bases, a mean Phred below 15, or no exact constant-primer or identifier match were discarded. High-quality paired reads were merged with COPE v1.2.5. Each unique nucleotide sequence was defined as a clonotype, and clonotypes were aligned to IMGT TRB V, D and J references with MiTCR v1.1. Analysis was restricted to V-J combinations with a frequency above 0.0001, which covered 98% to 99.2% of repertoires. For each V-J combination, a TCR clonal expansion and chaos score was defined as F50 clonal expansion divided by the chaos observed in the TCRdist matrix. Welch's t-statistics and random forest were used to reduce features to about a dozen V-J combinations, which were fed into a naive Bayes classifier. The similarity between thyroid and blood repertoires was quantified using the Morisita-Horn index. TCRdb's own reprocessing of the public reads used fastp at Q25 and MiXCR and kept productive beta chains. Rows with one shared CDR3 protein collapse into an entry with the most common genes and DNA. In this record, the V and J calls reflect TCRdb's handling and not the investigators' own analysis. In all, the sample holds 340,000 or so distinct CDR3 sequences, and about a sixth of those were seen once. The ten largest account for roughly an eighth of the sample.

The V and J segments used are TRBV6-1 and TRBJ1-1; the D gene identity is not certain. This receptor was identified in an adult man with Graves' ophthalmopathy. The sequencing sample was made of peripheral blood. The nucleotide sequence reads as follows: TGTGCCAGCAGGAGTCTGGGAACTGAAGCTTTCTTT. Its translation is CASRSLGTEAFF.